This is a list of T cell receptor beta chains from one sample in a study of blood T cell repertoires in COVID-19. Some clones are missing from TCRdb's copy, which holds only in-frame ones; the method was immunoSEQ multiplex PCR. Of about 250,000 clones listed, more than 70% were seen once; the top ten hold 6% to 6.5%. The sequenced sample was peripheral blood. These receptors were taken from a woman in her twenties or thirties with COVID-19, enrolled during active disease. Both conserved end residues are part of each CDR3.

>TRBV27|TRBJ1-4
CASRSTGGPNEKLFF
>TRBV2|TRBJ2-5
CASTARGQETQYF
>TRBV15|TRBJ1-2
CATSIDRAGYGYTF
>TRBV4-2|TRBJ1-2
CASSQRTGSTNYGYTF
>TRBV19|TRBJ2-2
CASSRAGELFF
>TRBV7-9|TRBJ2-5
CASSILAALGETQYF
>TRBV11-3|TRBJ1-1
CASSFTGGETEAFF
>TRBV4-1|TRBJ2-5
CASSQTGGHETQYF
>TRBV7-2|TRBJ2-5
CASSSQGLPRETQYF
>TRBV7-8|TRBJ1-3
CASSTPSGGSRSRGNTIYF
>TRBV19|TRBJ2-3
CASSLGQGQGDTQYF
>TRBV7-9|TRBJ2-5
CASSSTGTGKETQYF
>TRBV4-3|TRBJ1-2
CAARGSGGYTF
>TRBV11-2|TRBJ2-3
CASSHQAGVLTDTQYF
>TRBV10-3|TRBJ2-1
CAITGQRGDFWSMQQFF
>TRBV10-3|TRBJ1-3
CAISDFIGSSGNTIYF
>TRBV19|TRBJ1-2
CASSSGTGLGYGYTF
>TRBV4-2|TRBJ2-5
CASSQRTGETQYF
>TRBV4-1|TRBJ1-5
CASSQDPGTASNQPQHF
>TRBV5-1|TRBJ1-2
CASSFAGDGYTF
>TRBV19|TRBJ2-1
CASSRPPGTVYNEQFF
>TRBV7-9|TRBJ1-1
CASSLVQGRNTEAFF